Following are 28 T cell receptor beta chains from one sample sequenced in a study of cytotoxic CD8 clonotypes in ibrutinib-treated CLL. Measured with immunoSEQ multiplex PCR; TCRdb has only the in-frame clones, and not every one. The table has about 200,000 clones, over 60% seen once. Sequenced material: PBMCs, taken after 24 months of ibrutinib treatment. These receptors were obtained from a human donor with chronic lymphocytic leukemia.

The chain combines TRBV5-1 with TRBJ1-2, with a tentative D call TRBD1 (5 bases). Looked up from germline, CDR1 is SGHRS and CDR2 is YFSETQ. This CDR3 region has 14 residues. Trimming took off 4 bases at V and 8 bases at J, with 18 bases between the two ends. CDR3 protein: CASSTRGGGLGYTF. As DNA, the CDR3 is TGCGCCAGCAGCACCCGCGGGGGAGGTTTGGGCTACACCTTC.

The table lists this clone with a few counts. The chain uses TRBV7-6 and TRBJ2-1; the D is unclear. The V end lost 4 bases, the J end lost 6 bases, and 7 bases lay between the germline ends. CDR3 length: 12 amino acids. CDR1 and CDR2 from the germline V gene are SGHVS and FNYEAQ. CDR3 region: CASSYPGNEQFF. DNA for the CDR3: TGTGCCAGCAGCTATCCCGGCAATGAGCAGTTCTTC.

The CDR3 bases are TGCAGCGTTGTGGGTACTGGAAACACCATATATTTT. Amino acids: CSVVGTGNTIYF. The V and J genes are TRBV29-1 and TRBJ1-3, with D uncertain. V lost 4 bases, J lost 2 bases, and 6 bases lay in between. This CDR3 comprises 12 residues. The germline CDR1 and CDR2 sequences are SQVTM and ANQGSEA. The full variable domain, completed using reference TRBV29-1 and TRBJ1-3, is SAVISQKPSRDICQRGTSLTIQCQVDSQVTMMFWYRQQPGQSLTLIATANQGSEATYESGFVIDKFPISRPNLTFSTLTVSNMSPEDSSIYLCSVVGTGNTIYFGEGSWLTVV.

CDR3 nucleotide sequence: TGTGCCTGGGCCCATCAGGGGGCTTACTATGGCTACACCTTC. Translated, it gives CAWAHQGAYYGYTF. The chain joins TRBV30 to TRBJ1-2, with 8 bases identical to TRBD1. CDR1 is GTSNPN, CDR2 SVGIG, per germline (reference sequence). Unmatched junction bases numbered 8, after V lost 5 bases and J lost 3 bases. This CDR3 comprises 14 residues.

The chain joins TRBV5-6 to TRBJ2-1; TRBD1 aligns across 8 bases. In germline, CDR1 is SGHDT, CDR2 YYEEEE. The CDR3 spans 14 residues. V shed 4 bases and J 9 bases; nucleotides not matched to a gene: 9. The chain's CDR3 is CASSPRDRPGEQFF. In nucleotides, the CDR3 is TGTGCCAGCAGCCCCCGGGACAGGCCGGGTGAGCAGTTCTTC.

The chain recombines TRBV6-4 with TRBJ2-3; 7 bases align to TRBD2. Germline assignment: CDR1 MRHNA and CDR2 SNTAGT. This CDR3 contains 15 residues. Trimming cost V 4 bases and J 2 bases; bases outside gene matches: 6. CDR3 nucleotides: TGTGCCAGCAGTGTCCAAGCGGGGACCACAGATACGCAGTATTTT. Translation: CASSVQAGTTDTQYF.

The J gene is TRBJ1-1, the V gene TRBV18, with 8 bases aligning to TRBD1. The CDR3 length is 17 residues. The trim removed 0 bases at V and 3 bases at J, leaving 9 bases unmatched. From germline, CDR1 is KGHSH and CDR2 LQKENI. The CDR3 DNA follows: TGTGCCAGCTCACCACCAGGAGCAGGGGGCTTTGACACTGAAGCTTTCTTT. Translating it yields CASSPPGAGGFDTEAFF.

The chain employs TRBV6-1 and TRBJ2-2; 10 bases line up with TRBD2. Trimming at V came to 4 bases and at J to 4 bases, leaving 6 bases not matched to a gene. CDR1 is MNHNS, CDR2 SASEGT, per germline. The CDR3 length is 16 residues. The CDR3 sequence: CASSVGLAETTGELFF. The DNA for the CDR3 is TGTGCCAGCAGTGTAGGACTAGCGGAGACCACCGGGGAGCTGTTTTTT.

J is TRBJ2-7 and V is TRBV19; 9 bases match TRBD1. Germline trimming cut 5 bases from V and 5 bases from J; bases unmatched to any gene: 7. The V gene's germline CDR1 is LNHDA and CDR2 SQIVND (reference sequence). CDR3 length: 14 amino acids. CDR3 in amino acids: CASSSGTGFDEQYF. In nucleotides, the CDR3 is TGTGCCAGTAGTTCCGGGACAGGGTTCGACGAGCAGTACTTC.

The chain joins TRBV6-5 to TRBJ1-6; D not resolved. Trimming cost V 6 bases and J 5 bases, with 14 bases left between them. CDR1 is MNHEY and CDR2 is SVGAGI in the germline V gene. The CDR3 extends over 15 amino acids. The CDR3 spells CASRVRGRNNSPLHF. Written as DNA, the CDR3 is TGTGCCAGCAGGGTCCGTGGGCGGAATAATTCACCCCTCCACTTT.

This chain uses TRBV4-1 with TRBJ2-7, with 11 positions matching TRBD1. V was pared by 4 bases and J by 7 bases, with 12 bases of the junction left unmatched. Germline lookup yields CDR1 MGHRA and CDR2 YSYEKL. The CDR3 length is 16 residues. The chain's CDR3 is CASSRGPGQGGWEQYF. In nucleotides, the CDR3 is TGCGCCAGCAGCCGAGGACCGGGACAGGGGGGTTGGGAGCAGTACTTC.

The chain has TRBV6-1 and TRBJ1-5; 7 bases line up with TRBD1. Trimming took 9 bases from V and 2 from J; bases not matched to a gene: 7. Germline lookup yields CDR1 MNHNS and CDR2 SASEGT. CDR3 length: 14 residues. The DNA of the CDR3 is TGTGCCAGTCAGACAGGGCGAGGCAATCAGCCCCAGCATTTT. The encoded protein is CASQTGRGNQPQHF.

The chain has TRBV4-3 and TRBJ2-7, with D possibly TRBD2 on 6 matching bases. Germline CDR1 is LGHNA and CDR2 is YSLEER. The germline V and J ends were trimmed by 3 bases and 2 bases, with 14 bases remaining between them. The CDR3 has 15 residues. The CDR3 DNA reads TGCGCCAGCAGCCATCAGATTAGCGGCCCCTACGAGCAGTACTTC. It specifies CASSHQISGPYEQYF.

The J gene is TRBJ2-2, the V gene TRBV7-2; the D gene could be TRBD1 or TRBD2 (5 bases each). V lost 7 bases, J lost 3 bases, and 12 bases lay in between. Germline V CDR1 and CDR2: SGHTA, FQGNSA. CDR3 length equals 14 residues. The CDR3 nucleotides read TGTGCCAGCACAGAGGGACCCTACACCGGGGAGCTGTTTTTT. Its translation is CASTEGPYTGELFF. The entire variable domain, with the rest obtained from reference TRBV7-2 and TRBJ2-2, is as follows: GAGVSQSPSNKVTEKGKDVELRCDPISGHTALYWYRQSLGQGLEFLIYFQGNSAPDKSGLPSDRFSAERTGGSVSTLTIQRTQQEDSAVYLCASTEGPYTGELFFGEGSRLTVL.

This chain links TRBV5-4 with TRBJ2-7, with D tentatively TRBD2 (5 bases). Trimming removed 2 bases from V and 0 bases from J, with 15 bases in between. The germline V gene has CDR1 SGHNT and CDR2 YYREEE (reference sequence). CDR3 length: 16 residues. The CDR3 sequence is CASSFNARLISYEQYF. CDR3 in DNA: TGTGCCAGCAGCTTTAATGCCAGACTAATCTCCTACGAGCAGTACTTC.

The DNA of the CDR3 is TGTGCCAGTAGTCGACGGGGGGAAAGTGAGACCCAGTACTTC. Amino acid sequence: CASSRRGESETQYF. V and J are TRBV19 and TRBJ2-5; 7 bases are a match to TRBD2. Germline V lookup: CDR1 LNHDA, CDR2 SQIVND (reference sequence). V shed 5 bases, J shed 5 bases, and the junction held 8 bases outside the gene matches. The CDR3 is 14 amino acids. Combining the CDR3 with reference TRBV19 and TRBJ2-5 gives the whole variable domain DGGITQSPKYLFRKEGQNVTLSCEQNLNHDAMYWYRQDPGQGLRLIYYSQIVNDFQKGDIAEGYSVSREKKESFPLTVTSAQKNPTAFYLCASSRRGESETQYFGPGTRLLVL.

This clone has a single count. The gene calls are TRBV6-5 and TRBJ1-2; D is perhaps TRBD1 (6 bases). The CDR3 totals 13 residues. The germline V and J ends were trimmed by 2 bases and 7 bases, with 11 bases remaining between them. From germline, CDR1 is MNHEY and CDR2 SVGAGI. The CDR3, as DNA: TGTGCCAGCAGTTACATCGGGGGGCCTGGCTACACCTTC. Translation gives CASSYIGGPGYTF.

This chain joins TRBV4-3 and TRBJ2-7; D remains unclear. Germline CDR1 and CDR2: LGHNA and YSLEER. CDR3 size: 15 residues. The germline V and J ends were trimmed by 1 base and 3 bases, with 13 bases remaining between them. CDR3 nucleotides: TGCGCCAGCAGCCAAGGTCGGGCGGACCGCTACGAGCAGTACTTC. It encodes CASSQGRADRYEQYF.

This sequence joins TRBV6-5 and TRBJ2-7; D gene ambiguous. The CDR3 covers 12 residues. V was trimmed by 10 bases and J by 4 bases, leaving 14 bases between them. Germline-derived CDR1 and CDR2 are MNHEY and SVGAGI. CDR3: CATSHNRYEQYF. CDR3 DNA: TGTGCCACTTCTCATAACAGATACGAGCAGTACTTC.

The V and J genes are TRBV11-2 and TRBJ2-7; no clear D. Germline CDR1 reads SGHAT; CDR2 reads FQNNGV. Trimming stripped 5 bases from V and 4 bases from J, with 9 bases between. CDR3 length equals 12 residues. The CDR3 bases are TGTGCCAGCAGCCCCGGCGGATACGAGCAGTACTTC. Protein product: CASSPGGYEQYF. Variable domain in full (rest from reference TRBV11-2 and TRBJ2-7): EAGVAQSPRYKIIEKRQSVAFWCNPISGHATLYWYQQILGQGPKLLIQFQNNGVVDDSQLPKDRFSAERLKGVDSTLKIQPAKLEDSAVYLCASSPGGYEQYFGPGTRLTVT.

This clone was counted only a few times. CDR3 sequence (DNA): TGTGCCAGCAGTCCCGACCCTGATTGGGAGCAGTACTTC. Protein sequence: CASSPDPDWEQYF. V and J are TRBV7-3 and TRBJ2-7; no firm D call. This CDR3 has 13 residues. Germline CDR1 is SGHTA and CDR2 is FQGTGA. The V and J ends lost 6 bases and 7 bases respectively, with 16 bases between them.

This chain connects TRBV4-1 to TRBJ1-3, with TRBD1 identical over 12 bases. CDR3 length: 18 amino acids. V gave up 3 bases and J gave up 4 bases; unmatched junction bases: 10. Germline V gene lookup returns CDR1 MGHRA and CDR2 YSYEKL. The CDR3 DNA follows: TGCGCCAGCAGCCACCGATTCACCGGGACAGGGGGCGGAAACACCATATATTTT. Its protein is CASSHRFTGTGGGNTIYF.

There are a few counts of this clone. This rearrangement joins TRBV19 to TRBJ2-2; no firm D call. This CDR3 region has 16 residues. V lost 3 bases to trimming and J lost 4 bases, with 15 bases between them. CDR1 is LNHDA, CDR2 SQIVND, per germline (reference sequence). The DNA for the CDR3 is TGTGCCAGTAGTATTAAGACATTCCCGATCACCGGGGAGCTGTTTTTT. This translates into CASSIKTFPITGELFF. Variable domain in full (rest from reference TRBV19 and TRBJ2-2): DGGITQSPKYLFRKEGQNVTLSCEQNLNHDAMYWYRQDPGQGLRLIYYSQIVNDFQKGDIAEGYSVSREKKESFPLTVTSAQKNPTAFYLCASSIKTFPITGELFFGEGSRLTVL.

This chain connects TRBV4-3 to TRBJ1-2; TRBD1 aligns across 7 bases. The CDR3 runs 14 residues. CDR1 is LGHNA, CDR2 YSLEER, per germline. Trimming took 3 bases from V and 8 from J; bases not matched to a gene: 9. Written as DNA, the CDR3 is TGCGCCAGCAGCCAGGAAAAGACAGGGCGAGGCTACACCTTC. Its protein product is CASSQEKTGRGYTF.

This clone was picked up a small number of times. The chain carries TRBV18 and TRBJ1-1, with D possibly being TRBD1 (5 bases). The germline V gene encodes CDR1 KGHSH and CDR2 LQKENI. The CDR3 covers 16 residues. V lost 5 bases, J lost 1 base, and 17 bases lay in between. Written as DNA, the CDR3 is TGTGCCAGCTCATACGTCTTGACGAGGGGGAACACTGAAGCTTTCTTT. Encoded protein: CASSYVLTRGNTEAFF. The full variable domain, its missing parts supplied by reference TRBV18 and TRBJ1-1, is NAGVMQNPRHLVRRRGQEARLRCSPMKGHSHVYWYRQLPEEGLKFMVYLQKENIIDESGMPKERFSAEFPKEGPSILRIQQVVRGDSAAYFCASSYVLTRGNTEAFFGQGTRLTVV.

The V call is TRBV5-1, the J call TRBJ1-2, with 12 positions matching TRBD1. The CDR3 loop spans 17 amino acids. Trimming at V came to 4 bases and at J to 6 bases, leaving 13 bases not matched to a gene. CDR1 is SGHRS and CDR2 is YFSETQ in the germline V gene. The DNA of the CDR3 is TGCGCCAGCAGCGCAGCCGGGACAGGGGGCGCGGCGGATGGCTACACCTTC. This translates into CASSAAGTGGAADGYTF.

The CDR3 sequence: CASSKDRQPQHF. Here the CDR3 DNA reads TGTGCCAGCAGCAAAGATCGTCAGCCCCAGCATTTT. The J gene is TRBJ1-5, the V gene TRBV21-1. TRBV21-1 is recorded as a pseudogene. The CDR3 totals 12 residues.

This clone was seen a handful of times. V usage is TRBV2 and J usage is TRBJ2-6; D is unresolved. V lost 3 bases and J lost 4, with 7 bases in between. CDR3 length equals 14 residues. In germline, CDR1 is SNHLY, CDR2 FYNNEI. The CDR3 coding sequence is TGTGCCAGCAGTGAGGAGTGGGGGGCCAACGTCCTGACTTTC. Residues: CASSEEWGANVLTF. Full variable domain (remainder filled in from reference TRBV2 and TRBJ2-6): EPEVTQTPSHQVTQMGQEVILRCVPISNHLYFYWYRQILGQKVEFLVSFYNNEISEKSEIFDDQFSVERPDGSNFTLKIRSTKLEDSAMYFCASSEEWGANVLTFGAGSRLTVL.